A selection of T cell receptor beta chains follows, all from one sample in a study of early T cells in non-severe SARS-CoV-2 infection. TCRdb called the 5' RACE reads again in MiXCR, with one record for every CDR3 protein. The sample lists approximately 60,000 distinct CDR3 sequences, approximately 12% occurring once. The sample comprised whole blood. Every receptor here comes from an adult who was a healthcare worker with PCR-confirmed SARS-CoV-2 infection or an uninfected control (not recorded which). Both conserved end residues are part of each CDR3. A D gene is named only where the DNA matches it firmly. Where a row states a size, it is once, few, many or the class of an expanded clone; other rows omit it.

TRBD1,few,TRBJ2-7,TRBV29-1,TGCAGCGTTGAAGACCCGCACGGGGACAGCTCCTACGAGCAGTACTTC,CSVEDPHGDSSYEQYF
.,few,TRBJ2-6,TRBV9,TGTGCCAGCAGCGGTCGTCTAGGGAGCTCTGGGGCCAACGTCCTGACTTTC,CASSGRLGSSGANVLTF
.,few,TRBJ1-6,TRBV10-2,TGCGCCAGCAGTGAGCCCTGGGAGGATTCACCCCTCCACTTT,CASSEPWEDSPLHF
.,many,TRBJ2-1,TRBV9,TGTGCCAGCAGCGTAGCTGGGGGGCCCAATGAGCAGTTCTTC,CASSVAGGPNEQFF
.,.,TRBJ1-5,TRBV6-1,TGTGTCAGCAGTGAAGCGCCGCGGGTCCACAGGGCCCAGCCCCAGCATTTT,CVSSEAPRVHRAQPQHF
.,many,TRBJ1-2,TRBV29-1,TGCAGCGTTGGAGATGCGGGAATAAGCTACACCTTC,CSVGDAGISYTF
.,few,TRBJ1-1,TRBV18,TGTGCCAGCTCACCAGGGGCTAAGAACACTGAAGCTTTCTTT,CASSPGAKNTEAFF
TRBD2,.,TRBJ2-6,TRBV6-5,TGTGCCAGCAGGCGGCAAGCGGGAACCGGGGCCAACGTCCTGACTTTC,CASRRQAGTGANVLTF
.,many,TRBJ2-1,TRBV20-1,TGCAGTGCTCGAGCTTGGGAGAGTTACAATGAGCAGTTCTTC,CSARAWESYNEQFF
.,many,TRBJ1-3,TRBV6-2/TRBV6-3,TGTGCCAGCAGTTACTCAGGAGCAGGAAACACCATATATTTT,CASSYSGAGNTIYF
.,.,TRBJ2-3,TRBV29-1,TGCAGCGTGATCCGGGCCGCAGATACGCAGTATTTT,CSVIRAADTQYF
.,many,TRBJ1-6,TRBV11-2,TGTGCCAGCAGCTTCCTGGCAGGACCCTATAATTCACCCCTCCACTTT,CASSFLAGPYNSPLHF
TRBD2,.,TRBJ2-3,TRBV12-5,TGTGCTAGTGGTTTGGTAATGACTAGCGGTGTAGATACGCAGTATTTT,CASGLVMTSGVDTQYF
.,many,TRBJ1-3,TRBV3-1,TGTGCCAGCAGCCAAGCGGGTGGACCCAGCGGTGGAAACACCATATATTTT,CASSQAGGPSGGNTIYF
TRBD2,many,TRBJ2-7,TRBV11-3,TGTGCCAGCAGCTTAGTAGGTCGTAGCGGGAGGGCCAGTATCAACGAGCAGTACTTC,CASSLVGRSGRASINEQYF
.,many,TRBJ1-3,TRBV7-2,TGTGCCAGCAGCTTGTTCGGGGCAGGGGCTGGAAACACCATATATTTT,CASSLFGAGAGNTIYF
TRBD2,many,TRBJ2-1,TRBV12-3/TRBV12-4,TGTGCCAGCAAACCCTATGGGGGGGGTACTGGTGAGCAGTTCTTC,CASKPYGGGTGEQFF
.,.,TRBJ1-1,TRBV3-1,TGTGCCAGCAGCCAACGGGAGTGGGGGAGTGAAGCTTTCTTT,CASSQREWGSEAFF
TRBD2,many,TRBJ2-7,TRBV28,TGTGCCAGCAGTTTCAACCTCCTAGCGGAGCCCTACGAGCAGTACTTC,CASSFNLLAEPYEQYF
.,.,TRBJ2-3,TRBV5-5,TGTGCCAGCAGCTGGGAGACTACCCGGTCGGATACGCAGTATTTT,CASSWETTRSDTQYF
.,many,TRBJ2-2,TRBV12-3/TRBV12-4,TGTGCCAGCAGTTTAGGGGGCGGGGAGCTGTTTTTT,CASSLGGGELFF
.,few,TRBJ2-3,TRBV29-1,TGCAGCGTGGGTTCGGCAGATACGCAGTATTTT,CSVGSADTQYF
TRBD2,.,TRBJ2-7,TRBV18,TGTGCCAGCTCACCAGGGACTAGCGTCTACGAGCAGTACTTC,CASSPGTSVYEQYF
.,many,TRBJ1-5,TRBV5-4,TGTGCCAGCAGCCGGGAAAATCAGCCCCAGCATTTT,CASSRENQPQHF